Below, one T cell receptor (beta chain) is given with its context. CDR1 is SGHRS and CDR2 is YFSETQ in the germline V gene. The trim removed 2 bases at V and 2 bases at J, leaving 4 bases unmatched. The CDR3 has 15 residues. The entry originates in a study of blood T cell repertoires in COVID-19. Across the study: Sites across the United States, Italy and Spain contributed samples from acute and convalescent COVID-19. In each case, the material was cDNA or gDNA derived from T cells, B-cell-depleted T cells, or PBMCs.

The data were produced by immunoSEQ multiplex PCR, yet TCRdb's version contains in-frame clones alone and is incomplete. The table shows 200,000 to 250,000 clones, with approximately 84% occurring only once. V usage is TRBV5-1 and J usage is TRBJ2-3; 8 bases line up with TRBD2. Sequenced: peripheral blood. The sequence was collected from a woman aged 25-40 years who had recovered from COVID-19. CDR3 sequence: CASSLAGDLTDTQYF. The CDR3 nucleotides are TGCGCCAGCAGCTTAGCGGGGGACCTCACAGATACGCAGTATTTT.